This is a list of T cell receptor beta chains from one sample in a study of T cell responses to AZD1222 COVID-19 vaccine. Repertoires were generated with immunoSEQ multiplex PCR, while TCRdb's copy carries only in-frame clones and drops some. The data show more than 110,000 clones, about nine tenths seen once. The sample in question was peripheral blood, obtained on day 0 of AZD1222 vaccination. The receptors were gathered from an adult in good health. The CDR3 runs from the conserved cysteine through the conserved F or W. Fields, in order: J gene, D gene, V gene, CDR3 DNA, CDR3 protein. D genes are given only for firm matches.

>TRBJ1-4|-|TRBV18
TGTGCCAGCTCACCACGGCCCGGGGCAACTAATGAAAAACTGTTTTTT
CASSPRPGATNEKLFF
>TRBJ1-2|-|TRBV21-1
TGTGCCAGCAGCAAAGAGGTAAGGGGGTTTGAAGGCTACACCTTC
CASSKEVRGFEGYTF
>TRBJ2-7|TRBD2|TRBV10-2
TGCGCCAGCAGGGAAGCGGGAGGGCCAGCGTACGAGCAGTACTTC
CASREAGGPAYEQYF
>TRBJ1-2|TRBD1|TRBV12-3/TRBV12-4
TGTGCCAGCAGACAGACAGGGCTTAGCGGCTACACCTTC
CASRQTGLSGYTF
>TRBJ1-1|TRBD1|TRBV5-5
TGTGCCAGCAGCTTAACAGGGGGCTCTGAAGCTTTCTTT
CASSLTGGSEAFF
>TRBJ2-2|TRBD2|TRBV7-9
TGTGCCAGCAGCTTATGGCGGGAGCCTAACACCGGGGAGCTGTTTTTT
CASSLWREPNTGELFF
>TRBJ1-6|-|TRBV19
TGTGCCAGTAGTATTTATGCAGGGGTTAATTCACCCCTCCACTTT
CASSIYAGVNSPLHF
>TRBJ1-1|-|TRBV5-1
TGCGCCAGCAGCTCCTCTCGGGGTCTCAACACTGAAGCTTTCTTT
CASSSSRGLNTEAFF
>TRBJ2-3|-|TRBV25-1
TGTGCCACCACAGGGTGGTATGGCAGGGCCGATACGCAGTATTTT
CATTGWYGRADTQYF
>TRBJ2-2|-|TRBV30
TGTGCCTGGGGGTCGAACACCGGGGAGCTGTTTTTT
CAWGSNTGELFF
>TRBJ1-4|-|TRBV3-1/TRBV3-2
TGTGCCAGCAGCCAAGTTCGTCCGGGAACAGGAAAACTGTTTTTT
CASSQVRPGTGKLFF
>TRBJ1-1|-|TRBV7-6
TGTGCCAGCAGCCTGTCGGGCGGGACTGAAGCTTTCTTT
CASSLSGGTEAFF